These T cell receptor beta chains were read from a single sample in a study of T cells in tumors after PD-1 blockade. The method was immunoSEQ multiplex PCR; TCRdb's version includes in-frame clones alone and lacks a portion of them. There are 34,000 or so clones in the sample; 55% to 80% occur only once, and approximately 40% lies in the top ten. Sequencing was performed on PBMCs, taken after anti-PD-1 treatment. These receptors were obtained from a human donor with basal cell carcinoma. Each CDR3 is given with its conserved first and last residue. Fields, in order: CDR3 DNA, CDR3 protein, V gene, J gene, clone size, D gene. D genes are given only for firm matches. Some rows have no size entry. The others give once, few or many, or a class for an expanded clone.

TGCGCCAGCAGCCAAGATCGGGACGGGTATAGCTCCTACGAGCAGTACTTC	CASSQDRDGYSSYEQYF	TRBV4-3	TRBJ2-7	-	-
TGTGCCAGCAGACCAAGCGGGGGGCGGGATACGCAGTATTTT	CASRPSGGRDTQYF	TRBV7-2	TRBJ2-3	-	TRBD2
TGCAGCGTTGAAGGGACAGGGTCCGGGGAGCTGTTTTTT	CSVEGTGSGELFF	TRBV29-1	TRBJ2-2	-	TRBD1
TGTGCCAGCAGCTTATCGGGGGACAGGGGGCTCTATGGCTACACCTTC	CASSLSGDRGLYGYTF	TRBV7-9	TRBJ1-2	few	TRBD1
TGTGCCAGCACCTTAGCGGGAGTAAATTTGGGCACAGATACGCAGTATTTT	CASTLAGVNLGTDTQYF	TRBV7-9	TRBJ2-3	many	TRBD2
TGTGCCAGCAGTCGCGGACAGGGTCGGTTCACCTTC	CASSRGQGRFTF	TRBV28	TRBJ1-2	-	TRBD1
TGTGCCAGCAGCGTTACTAGCGGGGGGGCCTCCGGGGAGCTGTTTTTT	CASSVTSGGASGELFF	TRBV7-2	TRBJ2-2	-	TRBD2
TGTGCCAGCAGCTTGCGGAGCTACAATCAGCCCCAGCATTTT	CASSLRSYNQPQHF	TRBV5-8	TRBJ1-5	-	-
TGTGCCAGCAGATCCGCGTCGCGGGCTGAAGCTTTCTTT	CASRSASRAEAFF	TRBV27	TRBJ1-1	-	-
TGTGCCAGCAGTTACTTGGACAGCGACACTGAAGCTTTCTTT	CASSYLDSDTEAFF	TRBV6-5	TRBJ1-1	-	-
TGTGCCAGCAGACGGGGGTCAGACAGGGCTGGAAACACCATATATTTT	CASRRGSDRAGNTIYF	TRBV5-6	TRBJ1-3	-	TRBD1
TGCGCCAGCAGCCAAGCGCGGGGGGGAACCGGGGAGCTGTTTTTT	CASSQARGGTGELFF	TRBV4-3	TRBJ2-2	-	TRBD2
TGTGCCAGCAGCTTACGACAGGGGGCGGGTTACAATGAGCAGTTCTTC	CASSLRQGAGYNEQFF	TRBV7-3	TRBJ2-1	-	TRBD1
TGTGCCAGCAGGGGTGGGCACCGCCTATCTGGGGCCAACGTCCTGACTTTC	CASRGGHRLSGANVLTF	TRBV28	TRBJ2-6	-	-
TGTGCCTGGAGTGGGGGACAGGGGCCTGATCAGCCCCAGCATTTT	CAWSGGQGPDQPQHF	TRBV30	TRBJ1-5	-	TRBD1
TGTGCCAGCACGCTCCAGGGGATGAGAGATACGCAGTATTTT	CASTLQGMRDTQYF	TRBV6-5	TRBJ2-3	few	-
TGTGCCACCACCCCAGGACAGGGGGCTTTAGATACGCAGTATTTT	CATTPGQGALDTQYF	TRBV24-1	TRBJ2-3	-	TRBD1
TGCGCCAGCAGCTTGGCCCCGGGATCAGGGGTCAATGAGCAGTTCTTC	CASSLAPGSGVNEQFF	TRBV5-1	TRBJ2-1	medium-sized	-
TGTGCCAGCAGCTTACAAAGTAACACTGAAGCTTTCTTT	CASSLQSNTEAFF	TRBV7-2	TRBJ1-1	-	-
TGTGCCAGCAGTACCCCCCGGGAAACCGGGGAGCTGTTTTTT	CASSTPRETGELFF	TRBV27	TRBJ2-2	few	-
TGTGCCAGTAGTATATATGGGACAGGGAATGAAAAACTGTTTTTT	CASSIYGTGNEKLFF	TRBV19	TRBJ1-4	-	TRBD1
TGCGCCAGCAGGGACACCTCCTACAATGAGCAGTTCTTC	CASRDTSYNEQFF	TRBV5-1	TRBJ2-1	-	-
TGTGCCAGCAGCGTAGGGGGGGTAGGAAACACCATATATTTT	CASSVGGVGNTIYF	TRBV9	TRBJ1-3	-	-
TGTGCCAGCAGTTTATCAGGGGTGGCTAGCAATCAGCCCCAGCATTTT	CASSLSGVASNQPQHF	TRBV27	TRBJ1-5	-	-
TGTGCCAGCAGTTCCGCCTATGGCGGGGGCTACACCTTC	CASSSAYGGGYTF	TRBV28	TRBJ1-2	-	-
TGTGCCTGGAGTGAGGAAAACTTAAACTATGGCTACACCTTC	CAWSEENLNYGYTF	TRBV30	TRBJ1-2	medium-sized	-